The clone carrying this TCR beta chain has a count of ten or more. The data were taken from a study of spatial heterogeneity in lung cancer. Germline assignment: CDR1 MDHEN and CDR2 SYDVKM. V lost 6 bases, J lost 4 bases, and 27 bases lay in between. This CDR3 has 18 residues. TCRdb reprocessed the 5' RACE reads with MiXCR, giving one entry per CDR3 protein. This sample has more than 30,000 distinct CDR3 sequences, with under 7% found just once. Time point: sample taken at primary tumor resection. Sequencing of whole RNA from tumor, nontumor lung or frozen PBMC involved no sorting. The clonotype originates from a male donor with early-stage non-small cell lung cancer. This chain uses TRBV28 with TRBJ1-2; the D gene is possibly TRBD1 (5 bases). This specimen was PBMCs, taken at surgery. CDR3 loop: CASRGVPGPGRGAYGYTF. The CDR3 DNA follows: TGTGCCAGCAGGGGGGTTCCGGGCCCAGGGAGGGGAGCCTATGGCTACACCTTC.